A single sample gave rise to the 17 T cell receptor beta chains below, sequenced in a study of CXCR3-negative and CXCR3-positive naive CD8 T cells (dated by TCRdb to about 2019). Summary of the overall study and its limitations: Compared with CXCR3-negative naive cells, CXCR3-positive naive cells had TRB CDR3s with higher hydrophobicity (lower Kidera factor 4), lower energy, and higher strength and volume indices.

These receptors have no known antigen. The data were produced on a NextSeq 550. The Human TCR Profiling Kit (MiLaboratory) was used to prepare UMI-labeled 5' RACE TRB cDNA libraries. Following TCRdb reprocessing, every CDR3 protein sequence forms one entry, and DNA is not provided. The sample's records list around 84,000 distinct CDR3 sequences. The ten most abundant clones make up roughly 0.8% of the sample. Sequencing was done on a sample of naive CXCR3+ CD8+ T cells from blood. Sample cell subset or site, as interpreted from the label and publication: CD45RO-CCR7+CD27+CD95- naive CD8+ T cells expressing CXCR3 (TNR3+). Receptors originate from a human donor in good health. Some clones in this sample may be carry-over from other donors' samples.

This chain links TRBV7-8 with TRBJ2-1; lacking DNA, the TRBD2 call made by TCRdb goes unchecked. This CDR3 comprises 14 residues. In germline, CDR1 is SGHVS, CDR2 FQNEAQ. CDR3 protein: CASTPRLAHNEQFF.

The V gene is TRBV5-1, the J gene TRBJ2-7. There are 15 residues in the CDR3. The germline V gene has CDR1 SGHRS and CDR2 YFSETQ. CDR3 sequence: CASSLDITGKGEQYF.

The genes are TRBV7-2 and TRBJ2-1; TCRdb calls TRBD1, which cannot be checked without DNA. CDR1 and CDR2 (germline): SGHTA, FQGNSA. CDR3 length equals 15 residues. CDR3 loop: CASKVGQATYNEQFF. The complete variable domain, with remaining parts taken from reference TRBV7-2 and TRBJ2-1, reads GAGVSQSPSNKVTEKGKDVELRCDPISGHTALYWYRQSLGQGLEFLIYFQGNSAPDKSGLPSDRFSAERTGGSVSTLTIQRTQQEDSAVYLCASKVGQATYNEQFFGPGTRLTVL.

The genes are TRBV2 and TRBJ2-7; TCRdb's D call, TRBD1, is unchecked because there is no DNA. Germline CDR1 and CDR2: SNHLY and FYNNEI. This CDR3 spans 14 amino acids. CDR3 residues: CASSPTGVRLEQYF.

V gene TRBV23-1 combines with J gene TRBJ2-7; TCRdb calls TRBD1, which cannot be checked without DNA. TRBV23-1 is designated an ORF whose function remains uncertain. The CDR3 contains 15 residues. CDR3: CASSHLRVVTYEQYF.

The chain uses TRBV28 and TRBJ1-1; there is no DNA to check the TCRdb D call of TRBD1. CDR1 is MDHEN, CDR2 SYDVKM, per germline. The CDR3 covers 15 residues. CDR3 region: CASSLWTGEGTEAFF.

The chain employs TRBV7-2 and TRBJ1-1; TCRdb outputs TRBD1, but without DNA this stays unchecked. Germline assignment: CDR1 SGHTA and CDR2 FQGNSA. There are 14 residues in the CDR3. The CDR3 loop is CASSLGQGWAEAFF.

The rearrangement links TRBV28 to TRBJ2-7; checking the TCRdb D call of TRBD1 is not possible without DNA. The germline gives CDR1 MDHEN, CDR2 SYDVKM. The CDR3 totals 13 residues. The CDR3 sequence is CASSFRQGHEQYF. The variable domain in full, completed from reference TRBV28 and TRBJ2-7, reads DVKVTQSSRYLVKRTGEKVFLECVQDMDHENMFWYRQDPGLGLRLIYFSYDVKMKEKGDIPEGYSVSREKKERFSLILESASTNQTSMYLCASSFRQGHEQYFGPGTRLTVT.

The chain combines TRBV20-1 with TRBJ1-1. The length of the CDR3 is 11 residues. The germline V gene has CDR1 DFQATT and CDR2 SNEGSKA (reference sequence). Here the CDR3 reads CSAQQNTEAFF.

CDR3 region: CASASPGPWGYTF. The chain has TRBV12-3 or TRBV12-4 and TRBJ1-2; checking the TCRdb D call of TRBD1 is not possible without DNA. The CDR3 covers 13 residues.

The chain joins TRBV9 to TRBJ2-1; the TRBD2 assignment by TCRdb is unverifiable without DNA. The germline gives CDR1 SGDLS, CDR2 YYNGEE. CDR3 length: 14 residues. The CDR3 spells CASSVSGRVDEQFF.

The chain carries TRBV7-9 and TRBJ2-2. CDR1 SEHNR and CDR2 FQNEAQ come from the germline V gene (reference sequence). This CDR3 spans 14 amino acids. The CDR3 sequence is CASSLDPIAGELFF.

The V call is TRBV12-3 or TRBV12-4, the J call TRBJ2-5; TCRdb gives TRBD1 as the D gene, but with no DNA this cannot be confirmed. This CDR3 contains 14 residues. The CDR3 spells CASSVTGVWETQYF.

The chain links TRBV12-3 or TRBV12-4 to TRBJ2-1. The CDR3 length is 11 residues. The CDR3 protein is CASTHGNEQFF.

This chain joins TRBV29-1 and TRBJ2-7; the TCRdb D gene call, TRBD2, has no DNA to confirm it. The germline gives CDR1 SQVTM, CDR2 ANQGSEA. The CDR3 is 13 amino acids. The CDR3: CSVTGTNSYEQYF.

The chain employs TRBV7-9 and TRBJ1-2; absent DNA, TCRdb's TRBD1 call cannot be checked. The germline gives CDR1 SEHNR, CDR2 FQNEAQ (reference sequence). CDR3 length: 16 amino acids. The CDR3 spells CASLSLTRGTLWGYTF.

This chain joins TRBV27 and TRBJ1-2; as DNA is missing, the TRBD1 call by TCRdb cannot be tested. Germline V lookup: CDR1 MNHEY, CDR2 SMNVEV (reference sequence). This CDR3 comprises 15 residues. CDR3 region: CASSLSRFRGVGYTF.